This T cell receptor beta chain was documented in a study of regulatory T cells in long-lasting Graves disease. Only a few counts were recorded for this clonotype. Trimming stripped 3 bases from V and 6 bases from J, with 11 bases between. The CDR3 runs to 13 residues. Germline assignment: CDR1 MNHEY and CDR2 SMNVEV (reference sequence). The time point denotes: newly diagnosed GD, antithyroid drugs for less than 3 months. The TCR library used RNA extracted from PBMCs. TCR beta libraries were built with iRepertoire HTBI primers and Arm-PCR of CDR3 regions. TCRdb re-called the multiplex PCR reads through MiXCR, storing one row per CDR3 protein. The sample comprises 500,000 or so distinct CDR3 sequences, approximately 15% of which are singletons, and about 15% rests with the top ten. These data were also filed under a second study, of T cells in Graves' hyperthyroidism and ophthalmopathy.

The input for sequencing was peripheral blood mononuclear cells (PBMCs), taken at new diagnosis, from a patient treated with antithyroid drugs. The source is a woman in her fifties or sixties with Graves disease. The chain employs TRBV27 and TRBJ1-2; D perhaps matches TRBD1 (6 bases). The CDR3 loop is CASSFGGANGYTF. CDR3 nucleotides: TGTGCCAGCAGTTTTGGGGGGGCGAATGGCTACACCTTC.